Each of the 10 T cell receptor beta chains below was sequenced from the same sample in a study of cytomegalovirus exposure and HLA in healthy donors. The PCR made use of 60 Vbeta and 13 Jbeta primers. Measured with immunoSEQ multiplex PCR; TCRdb has only the in-frame clones, and not every one. Among nearly 200,000 clones listed, 87% were seen once. Sequencing was done on a sample of PBMCs. The receptors come from a man aged 30-40 years in good health and CMV-seronegative.

This chain links TRBV10-3 with TRBJ1-2; D is possibly TRBD1 (5 bases). Trimming cost V 6 bases and J 5 bases, with 19 bases left between them. CDR1 ENHRY and CDR2 SYGVKD come from the germline V gene. This CDR3 contains 15 residues. CDR3 sequence: CAISEGVGHLYGYTF. The DNA for the CDR3 is TGTGCCATCAGCGAAGGGGTAGGACACTTGTATGGCTACACCTTC.

The genes are TRBV6-6 and TRBJ1-2; 8 bases line up with TRBD1. In germline, CDR1 is MNHNY, CDR2 SVGAGI (reference sequence). The CDR3 is made up of 14 amino acids. Trimming took 7 bases from V and 4 from J; bases not matched to a gene: 8. CDR3 coding DNA: TGTGCCAGCACCCTAGGACAGGGAGTCTATGGCTACACCTTC. It codes for CASTLGQGVYGYTF.

The chain recombines TRBV27 with TRBJ1-5, with TRBD1 matching over 11 bases. Trimming cost V 5 bases and J 2 bases; bases outside gene matches: 5. The germline V gene encodes CDR1 MNHEY and CDR2 SMNVEV (reference sequence). The CDR3 is 16 amino acids. This CDR3 is CASSPGTGGGNQPQHF. The CDR3 DNA sequence: TGTGCCAGCAGTCCCGGGACAGGGGGAGGCAATCAGCCCCAGCATTTT.

Comment on this clone: It is unclear where the CDR3 begins or ends on the DNA, so no DNA is shown, and the CDR3 is as TCRdb lists it. The rearrangement links TRBV28 to TRBJ2-4; TRBD1, the D gene given by the table, was not confirmed from the DNA. Germline loops: CDR1 MDHEN, CDR2 SYDVKM. The CDR3 spans 14 residues, counting both ends. CDR3 sequence reads: CASNVATGIFARDF.

The V and J genes are TRBV19 and TRBJ2-3, with 9 nucleotides matching TRBD2. The germline CDR1 and CDR2 sequences are LNHDA and SQIVND (reference sequence). CDR3 length: 16 amino acids. J lost 5 bases, V lost 3 bases, and 9 bases had no gene match. The CDR3 nucleotides are TGTGCCAGTAGTATCCGGCGGGGGGGCAGTATAGATACGCAGTATTTT. The encoded protein is CASSIRRGGSIDTQYF.

The chain employs TRBV27 and TRBJ1-2; weak D call: TRBD1 (6 bases). V was shortened by 3 bases and J by 4 bases, with 12 bases between the two germline ends. Looked up from germline, CDR1 is MNHEY and CDR2 is SMNVEV (reference sequence). This CDR3 is 14 amino acids long. Here the CDR3 DNA reads TGTGCCAGCAGTTTCGTGAAAGGGGGCTATGGCTACACCTTC. Translating it yields CASSFVKGGYGYTF.

The chain carries TRBV18 and TRBJ2-4; perhaps TRBD2 as D (6 bases). CDR1 and CDR2 (germline): KGHSH, LQKENI. V dropped 6 bases and J dropped 6 bases, with 15 bases sitting between them. The CDR3 extends over 14 amino acids. The CDR3 protein is CASSRARESNIQYF. CDR3 nucleotide sequence: TGTGCCAGCTCTCGAGCACGGGAGTCAAACATTCAGTACTTC. Full variable domain (outside the CDR3, taken from reference TRBV18 and TRBJ2-4): NAGVMQNPRHLVRRRGQEARLRCSPMKGHSHVYWYRQLPEEGLKFMVYLQKENIIDESGMPKERFSAEFPKEGPSILRIQQVVRGDSAAYFCASSRARESNIQYFGAGTRLSVL.

V usage is TRBV27 and J usage is TRBJ1-5, with D unclear. V lost 0 bases, J lost 5 bases, and 14 bases lay in between. CDR1 is MNHEY and CDR2 is SMNVEV in the germline V gene (reference sequence). CDR3 length equals 16 residues. CDR3 DNA sequence: TGTGCCAGCAGTTTATCCTCTAAGGGAGCCTATCAGCCCCAGCATTTT. Its protein is CASSLSSKGAYQPQHF.

The genes are TRBV28 and TRBJ2-3; TRBD2 matches 12 bases. Germline-derived CDR1 and CDR2 are MDHEN and SYDVKM. The CDR3 sequence is 17 residues long. V was pared by 7 bases and J by 1 base, with 9 bases of the junction left unmatched. CDR3 bases: TGTGCCAGCAATGAACCTCGACTAGCGGGGGGCACAGATACGCAGTATTTT. Protein product: CASNEPRLAGGTDTQYF.

The genes are TRBV30 and TRBJ2-2; D uncertain. V dropped 6 bases and J dropped 3 bases, with 20 bases sitting between them. This CDR3 is 16 amino acids long. The germline gives CDR1 GTSNPN, CDR2 SVGIG (reference sequence). This CDR3 reads CACSSPARADTGELFF. CDR3 DNA sequence: TGTGCCTGTTCTTCCCCCGCTAGAGCCGACACCGGGGAGCTGTTTTTT.